This TCR beta chain was captured by sequencing in a study of blood T cell repertoires in COVID-19. Whole-study context: Collection of acute and convalescent COVID-19 samples took place in the United States, Italy and Spain. Sources were T cells, B-cell-depleted T cells, or PBMCs; the material itself was cDNA or gDNA.

In the original processing: Reference gene primers were amplified, and this amplification served to estimate nucleated cell counts. Clones were read by immunoSEQ multiplex PCR, and TCRdb kept only the in-frame ones, dropping some. The DNA gave D and trimming, while V, J and clone size come from that table. The table records hundreds of thousands of clones, around four fifths of them present only once. Germline V gives CDR1 PRHDT, CDR2 FYEKMQ (reference sequence). V lost 3 bases, J lost 5 bases, and 7 bases stayed unmatched. The CDR3 runs to 16 residues. The sample taken for sequencing was peripheral blood. The TCR sequence derives from a woman aged 45-65 years with acute or convalescent COVID-19. The V call is TRBV13, the J call TRBJ2-1, with 10 bases aligning to TRBD2. The CDR3 DNA is TGTGCCAGCAGCTTTGCCGGACTAGCGGTAAACAATGAGCAGTTCTTC. Translation gives CASSFAGLAVNNEQFF. Supplemented by reference TRBV13 and TRBJ2-1, the full variable domain reads AAGVIQSPRHLIKEKRETATLKCYPIPRHDTVYWYQQGPGQDPQFLISFYEKMQSDKGSIPDRFSAQQFSDYHSELNMSSLELGDSALYFCASSFAGLAVNNEQFFGPGTRLTVL.